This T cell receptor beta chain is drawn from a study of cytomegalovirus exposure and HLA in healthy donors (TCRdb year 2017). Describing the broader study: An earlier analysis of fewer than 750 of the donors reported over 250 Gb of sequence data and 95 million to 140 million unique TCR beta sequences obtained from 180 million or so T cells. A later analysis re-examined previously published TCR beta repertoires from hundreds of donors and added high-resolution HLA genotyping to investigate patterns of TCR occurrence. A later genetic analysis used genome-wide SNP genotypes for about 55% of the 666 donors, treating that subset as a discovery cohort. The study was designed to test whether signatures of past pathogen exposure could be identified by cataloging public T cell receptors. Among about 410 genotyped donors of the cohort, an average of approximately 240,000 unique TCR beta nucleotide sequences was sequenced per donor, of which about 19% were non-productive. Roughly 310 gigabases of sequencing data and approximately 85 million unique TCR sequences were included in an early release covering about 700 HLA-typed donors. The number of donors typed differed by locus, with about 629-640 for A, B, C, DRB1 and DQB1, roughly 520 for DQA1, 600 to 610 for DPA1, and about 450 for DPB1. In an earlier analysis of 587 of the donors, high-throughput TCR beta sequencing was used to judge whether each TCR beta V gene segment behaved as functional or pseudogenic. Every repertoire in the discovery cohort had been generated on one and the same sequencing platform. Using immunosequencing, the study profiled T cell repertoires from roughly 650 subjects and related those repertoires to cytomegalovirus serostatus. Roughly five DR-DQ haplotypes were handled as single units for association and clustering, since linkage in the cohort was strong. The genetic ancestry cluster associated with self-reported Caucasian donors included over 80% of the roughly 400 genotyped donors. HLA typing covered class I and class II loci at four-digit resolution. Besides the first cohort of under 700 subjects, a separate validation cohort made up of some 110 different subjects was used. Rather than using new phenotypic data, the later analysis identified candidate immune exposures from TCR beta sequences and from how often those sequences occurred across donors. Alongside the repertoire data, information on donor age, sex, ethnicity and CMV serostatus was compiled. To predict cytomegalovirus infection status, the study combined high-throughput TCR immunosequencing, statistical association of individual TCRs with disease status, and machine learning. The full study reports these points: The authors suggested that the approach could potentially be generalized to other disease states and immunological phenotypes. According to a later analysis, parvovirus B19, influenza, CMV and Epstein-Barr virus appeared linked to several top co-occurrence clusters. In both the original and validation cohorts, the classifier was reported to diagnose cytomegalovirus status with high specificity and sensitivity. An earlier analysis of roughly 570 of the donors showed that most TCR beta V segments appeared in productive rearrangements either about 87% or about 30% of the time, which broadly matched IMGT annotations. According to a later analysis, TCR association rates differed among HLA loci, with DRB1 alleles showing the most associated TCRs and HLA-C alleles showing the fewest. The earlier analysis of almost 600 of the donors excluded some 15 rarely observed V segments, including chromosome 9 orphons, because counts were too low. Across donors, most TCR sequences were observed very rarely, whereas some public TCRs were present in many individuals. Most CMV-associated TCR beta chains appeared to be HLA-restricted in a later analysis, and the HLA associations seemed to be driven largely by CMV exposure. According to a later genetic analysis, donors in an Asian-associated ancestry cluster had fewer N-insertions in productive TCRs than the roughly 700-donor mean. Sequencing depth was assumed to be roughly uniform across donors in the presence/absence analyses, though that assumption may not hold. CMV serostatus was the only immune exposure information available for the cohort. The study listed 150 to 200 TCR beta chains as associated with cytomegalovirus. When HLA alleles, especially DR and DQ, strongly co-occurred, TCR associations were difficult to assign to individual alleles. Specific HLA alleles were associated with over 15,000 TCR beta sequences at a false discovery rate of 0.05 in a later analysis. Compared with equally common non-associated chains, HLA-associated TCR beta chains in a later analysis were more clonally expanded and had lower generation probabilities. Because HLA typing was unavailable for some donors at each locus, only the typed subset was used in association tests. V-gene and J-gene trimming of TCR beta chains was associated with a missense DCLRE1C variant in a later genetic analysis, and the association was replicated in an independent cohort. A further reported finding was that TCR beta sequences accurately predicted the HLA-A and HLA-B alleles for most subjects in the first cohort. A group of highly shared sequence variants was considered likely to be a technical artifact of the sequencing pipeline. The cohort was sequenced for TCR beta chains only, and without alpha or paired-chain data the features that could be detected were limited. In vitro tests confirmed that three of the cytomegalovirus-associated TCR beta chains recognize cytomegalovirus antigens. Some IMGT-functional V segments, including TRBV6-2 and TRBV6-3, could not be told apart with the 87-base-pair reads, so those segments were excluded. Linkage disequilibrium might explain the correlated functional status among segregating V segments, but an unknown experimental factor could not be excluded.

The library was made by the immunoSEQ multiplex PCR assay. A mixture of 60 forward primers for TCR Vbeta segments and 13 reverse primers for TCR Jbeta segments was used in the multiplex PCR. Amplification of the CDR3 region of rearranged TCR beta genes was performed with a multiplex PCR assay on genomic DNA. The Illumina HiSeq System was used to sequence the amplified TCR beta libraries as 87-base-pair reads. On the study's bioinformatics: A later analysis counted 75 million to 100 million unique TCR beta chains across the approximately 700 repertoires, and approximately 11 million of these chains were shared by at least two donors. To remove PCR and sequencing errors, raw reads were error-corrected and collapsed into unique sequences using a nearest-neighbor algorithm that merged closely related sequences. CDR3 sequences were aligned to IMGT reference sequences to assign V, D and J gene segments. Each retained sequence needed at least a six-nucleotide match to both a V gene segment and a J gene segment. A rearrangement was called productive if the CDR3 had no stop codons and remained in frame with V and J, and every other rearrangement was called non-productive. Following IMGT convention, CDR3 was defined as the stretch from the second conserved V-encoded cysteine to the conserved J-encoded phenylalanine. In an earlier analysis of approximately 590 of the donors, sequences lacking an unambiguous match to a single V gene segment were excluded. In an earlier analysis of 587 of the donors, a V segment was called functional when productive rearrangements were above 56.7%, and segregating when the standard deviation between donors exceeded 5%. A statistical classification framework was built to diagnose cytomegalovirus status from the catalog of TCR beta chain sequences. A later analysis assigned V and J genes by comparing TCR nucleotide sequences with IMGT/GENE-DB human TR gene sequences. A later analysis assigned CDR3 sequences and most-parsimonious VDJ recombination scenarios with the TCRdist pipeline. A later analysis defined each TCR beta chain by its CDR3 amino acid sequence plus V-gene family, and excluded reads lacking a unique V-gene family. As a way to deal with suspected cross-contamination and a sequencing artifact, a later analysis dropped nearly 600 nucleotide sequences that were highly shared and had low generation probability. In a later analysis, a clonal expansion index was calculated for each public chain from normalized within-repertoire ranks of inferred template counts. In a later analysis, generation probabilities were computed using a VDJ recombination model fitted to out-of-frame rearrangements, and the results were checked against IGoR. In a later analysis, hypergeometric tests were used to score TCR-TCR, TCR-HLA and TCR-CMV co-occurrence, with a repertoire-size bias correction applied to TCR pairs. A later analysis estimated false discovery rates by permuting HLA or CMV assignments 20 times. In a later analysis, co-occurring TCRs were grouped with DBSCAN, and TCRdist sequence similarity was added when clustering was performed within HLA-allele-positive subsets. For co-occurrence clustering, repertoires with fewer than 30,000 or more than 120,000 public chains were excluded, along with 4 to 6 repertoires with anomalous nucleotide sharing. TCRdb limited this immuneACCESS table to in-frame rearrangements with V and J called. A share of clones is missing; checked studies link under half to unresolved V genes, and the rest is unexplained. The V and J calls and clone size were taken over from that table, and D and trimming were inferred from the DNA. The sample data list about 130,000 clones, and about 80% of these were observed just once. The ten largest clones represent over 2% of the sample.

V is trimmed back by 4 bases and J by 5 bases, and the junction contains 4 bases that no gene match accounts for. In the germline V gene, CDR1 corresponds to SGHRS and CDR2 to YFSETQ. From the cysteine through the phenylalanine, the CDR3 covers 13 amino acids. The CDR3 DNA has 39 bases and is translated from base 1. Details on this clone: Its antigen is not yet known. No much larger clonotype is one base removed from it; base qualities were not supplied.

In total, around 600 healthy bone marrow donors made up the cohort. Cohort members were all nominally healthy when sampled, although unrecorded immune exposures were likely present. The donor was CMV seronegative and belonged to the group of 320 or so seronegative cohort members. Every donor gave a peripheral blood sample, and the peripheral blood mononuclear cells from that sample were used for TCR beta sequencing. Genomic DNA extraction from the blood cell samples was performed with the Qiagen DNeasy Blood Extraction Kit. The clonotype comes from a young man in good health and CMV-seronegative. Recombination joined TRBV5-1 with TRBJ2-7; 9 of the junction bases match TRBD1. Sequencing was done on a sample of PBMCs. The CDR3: CASSKGTGNEQYF. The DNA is TGCGCCAGCAGCAAAGGGACAGGGAACGAGCAGTACTTC.